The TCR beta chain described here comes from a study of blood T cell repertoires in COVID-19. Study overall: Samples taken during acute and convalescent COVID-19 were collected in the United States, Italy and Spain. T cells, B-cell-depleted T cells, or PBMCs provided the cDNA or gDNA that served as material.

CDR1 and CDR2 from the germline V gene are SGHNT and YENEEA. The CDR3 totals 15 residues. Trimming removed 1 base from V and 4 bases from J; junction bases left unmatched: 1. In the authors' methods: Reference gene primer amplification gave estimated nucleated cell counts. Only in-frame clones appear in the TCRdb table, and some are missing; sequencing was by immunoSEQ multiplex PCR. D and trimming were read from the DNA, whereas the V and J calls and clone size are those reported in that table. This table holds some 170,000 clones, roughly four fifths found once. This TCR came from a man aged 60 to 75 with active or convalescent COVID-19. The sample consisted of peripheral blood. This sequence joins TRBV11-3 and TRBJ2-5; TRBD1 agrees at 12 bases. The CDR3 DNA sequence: TGTGCCAGCAGCTTAGGGGACAGGGGGCGAGAGACCCAGTACTTC. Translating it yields CASSLGDRGRETQYF. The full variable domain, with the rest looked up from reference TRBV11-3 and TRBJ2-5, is EAGVVQSPRYKIIEKKQPVAFWCNPISGHNTLYWYLQNLGQGPELLIRYENEEAVDDSQLPKDRFSAERLKGVDSTLKIQPAELGDSAVYLCASSLGDRGRETQYFGPGTRLLVL.